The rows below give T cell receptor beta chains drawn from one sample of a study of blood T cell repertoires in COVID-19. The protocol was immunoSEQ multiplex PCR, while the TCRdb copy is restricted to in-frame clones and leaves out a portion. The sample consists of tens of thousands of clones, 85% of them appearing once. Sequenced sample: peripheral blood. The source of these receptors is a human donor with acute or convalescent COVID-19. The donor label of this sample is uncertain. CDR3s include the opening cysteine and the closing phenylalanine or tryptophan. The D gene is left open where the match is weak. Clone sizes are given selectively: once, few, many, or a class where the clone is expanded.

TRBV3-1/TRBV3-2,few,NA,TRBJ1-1,CASSQQSTGLTEAFF,TGTGCCAGCAGCCAGCAAAGTACAGGGCTCACTGAAGCTTTCTTT
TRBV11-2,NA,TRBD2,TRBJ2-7,CASSFSGGTYEQYF,TGTGCCAGCAGCTTCAGCGGGGGTACCTACGAGCAGTACTTC
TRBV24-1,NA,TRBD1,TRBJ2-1,CATASGQNNEQFF,TGTGCCACTGCCTCGGGACAGAACAATGAGCAGTTCTTC
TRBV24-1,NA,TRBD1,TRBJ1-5,CATSEGQGGNQPQHF,TGTGCCACCAGTGAGGGACAGGGAGGCAATCAGCCCCAGCATTTT
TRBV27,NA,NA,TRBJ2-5,CASSLLGATATQETQYF,TGTGCCAGCAGTTTATTGGGGGCAACAGCCACCCAAGAGACCCAGTACTTC
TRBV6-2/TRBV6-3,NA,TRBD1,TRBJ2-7,CASSKYLRDRGRVEQYF,TGTGCCAGCAGTAAATATCTCCGGGACAGGGGGCGGGTCGAGCAGTACTTC
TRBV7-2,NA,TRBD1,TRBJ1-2,CASSSGTGRDGYTF,TGTGCCAGCAGCTCCGGGACAGGGAGGGATGGCTACACCTTC
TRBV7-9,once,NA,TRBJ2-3,CASSSLTSTDTQYF,TGTGCCAGCAGCTCCCTCACTAGCACAGATACGCAGTATTTT
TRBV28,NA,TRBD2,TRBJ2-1,CASRISGRNNEQFF,TGTGCCAGCAGAATTAGCGGGAGGAACAATGAGCAGTTCTTC
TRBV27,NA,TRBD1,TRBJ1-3,CASATGAGNTIYF,TGTGCCAGCGCGACAGGGGCCGGAAACACCATATATTTT
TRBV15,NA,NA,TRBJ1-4,CATSRTQGTNEKLFF,TGTGCCACCAGCAGAACGCAGGGGACTAATGAAAAACTGTTTTTT
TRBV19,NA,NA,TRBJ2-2,CASNTGSTGELFF,TGTGCCAGTAACACAGGGAGCACCGGGGAGCTGTTTTTT
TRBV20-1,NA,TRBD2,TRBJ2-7,CSASRGTSGAYEQYF,TGCAGTGCTAGTCGTGGGACTAGCGGAGCCTACGAGCAGTACTTC
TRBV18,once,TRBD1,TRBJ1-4,CASSSYTGDDEKLFF,TGTGCCAGCTCATCCTACACAGGGGACGATGAAAAACTGTTTTTT
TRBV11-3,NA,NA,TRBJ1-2,CASSLPKGNYGYTF,TGTGCCAGCAGCCTCCCCAAGGGGAACTATGGCTACACCTTC
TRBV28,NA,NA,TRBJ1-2,CASSINYGYTF,TGTGCCAGCAGTATAAATTATGGCTACACCTTC
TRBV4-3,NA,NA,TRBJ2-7,CASSQDWPRREQYF,TGCGCCAGCAGCCAAGATTGGCCGAGGAGAGAGCAGTACTTC
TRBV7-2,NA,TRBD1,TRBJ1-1,CASSFSGTEIAEAFF,TGTGCCAGCAGCTTTTCCGGGACAGAGATCGCTGAAGCTTTCTTT
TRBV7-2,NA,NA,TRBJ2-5,CASRRSFGETQYF,TGTGCCAGCAGGCGGAGCTTCGGGGAGACCCAGTACTTC
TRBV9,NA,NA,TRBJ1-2,CASSVDQGPKYGYTF,TGTGCCAGCAGCGTAGATCAGGGGCCGAAATATGGCTACACCTTC
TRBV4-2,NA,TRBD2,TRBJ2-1,CASSQEWGSGGTSEQFF,TGTGCCAGCAGCCAAGAATGGGGTAGCGGGGGTACAAGTGAGCAGTTCTTC
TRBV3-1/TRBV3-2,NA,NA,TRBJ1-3,CASSPPALVWSSGNTIYF,TGTGCCAGCAGCCCACCGGCGTTGGTGTGGAGCTCTGGAAACACCATATATTTT
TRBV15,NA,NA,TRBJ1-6,CATSRDPSAGSPLHF,TGTGCCACCAGCAGAGACCCCTCTGCGGGTTCACCCCTCCACTTT
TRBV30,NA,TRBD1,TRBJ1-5,CAWSRGTGGNQPQHF,TGTGCCTGGAGCCGCGGGACAGGGGGCAATCAGCCCCAGCATTTT
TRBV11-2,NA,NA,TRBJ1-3,CASSFVRERNTIYF,TGTGCCAGCAGCTTCGTCAGGGAACGAAACACCATATATTTT
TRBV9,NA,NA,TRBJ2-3,CASSEGTDTQYF,TGTGCCAGCAGTGAGGGCACAGATACGCAGTATTTT
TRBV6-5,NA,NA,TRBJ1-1,CASSYSGFVGTEAFF,TGTGCCAGCAGTTATTCAGGGTTTGTGGGGACTGAAGCTTTCTTT
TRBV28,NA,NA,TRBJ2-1,CASSSQDSFYNEQFF,TGTGCCAGCAGTTCACAAGACAGTTTCTACAATGAGCAGTTCTTC
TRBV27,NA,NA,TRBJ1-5,CASSPSQGMVYTSNQPQHF,TGTGCCAGCAGTCCGTCCCAGGGGATGGTATATACGAGCAATCAGCCCCAGCATTTT
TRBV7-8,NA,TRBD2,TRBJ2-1,CASSKPGGPYNEQFF,TGTGCCAGCAGCAAACCGGGGGGGCCCTACAATGAGCAGTTCTTC
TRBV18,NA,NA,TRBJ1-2,CASSPPSVNYGYTF,TGTGCCAGCTCACCCCCGTCAGTTAACTATGGCTACACCTTC
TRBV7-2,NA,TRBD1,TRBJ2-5,CASSPGAQGAGETQYF,TGTGCCAGCAGCCCAGGGGCCCAGGGGGCTGGAGAGACCCAGTACTTC
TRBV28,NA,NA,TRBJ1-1,CASSGGVSLEAFF,TGTGCCAGCAGTGGCGGGGTGAGTTTGGAAGCTTTCTTT
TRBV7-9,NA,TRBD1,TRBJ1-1,CASSQGAGGTEAFF,TGTGCCAGCAGCCAGGGGGCAGGAGGGACTGAAGCTTTCTTT
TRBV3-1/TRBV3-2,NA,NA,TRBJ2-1,CASSTRSEGTVEQFF,TGTGCCAGCAGCACGCGAAGCGAGGGGACTGTTGAGCAGTTCTTC
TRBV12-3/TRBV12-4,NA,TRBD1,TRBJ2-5,CASNRQGQETQYF,TGTGCCAGCAATAGACAGGGGCAAGAGACCCAGTACTTC
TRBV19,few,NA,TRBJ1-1,CASSIRGVTEAFF,TGTGCCAGTAGTATCCGAGGAGTCACTGAAGCTTTCTTT
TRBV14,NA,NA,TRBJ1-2,CASSQLTVLAGYTF,TGTGCCAGCAGCCAACTGACAGTTTTAGCTGGCTACACCTTC
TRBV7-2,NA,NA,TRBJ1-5,CASSLIGDNQPQHF,TGTGCCAGCAGCTTAATAGGGGATAATCAGCCCCAGCATTTT
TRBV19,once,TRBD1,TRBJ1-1,CASSIKSTGGTEAFF,TGTGCCAGTAGTATAAAATCGACAGGGGGGACTGAAGCTTTCTTT
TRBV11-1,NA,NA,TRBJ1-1,CASSLEGAVVEAFF,TGTGCCAGCAGCTTAGAAGGGGCGGTAGTTGAAGCTTTCTTT
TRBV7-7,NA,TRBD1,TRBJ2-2,CASSFGQGTGELFF,TGTGCCAGCAGCTTCGGACAGGGAACCGGGGAGCTGTTTTTT
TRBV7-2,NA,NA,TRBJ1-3,CASSSQEGNTIYF,TGTGCCAGCAGCTCACAGGAGGGAAACACCATATATTTT
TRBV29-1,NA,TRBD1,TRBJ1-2,CSGGQENYGYTF,TGCAGCGGGGGACAGGAGAACTATGGCTACACCTTC
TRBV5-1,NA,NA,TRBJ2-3,CASSIRDLARADTQYF,TGCGCCAGCAGTATACGGGACTTAGCCAGGGCAGATACGCAGTATTTT
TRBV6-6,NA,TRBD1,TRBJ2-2,CASSPLPTGSFTGELFF,TGTGCCAGCAGTCCTCTCCCGACAGGGTCGTTCACCGGGGAGCTGTTTTTT
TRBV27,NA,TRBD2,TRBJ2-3,CASSLNYPTSGQGTQYF,TGTGCCAGCAGTTTAAACTACCCCACTAGCGGACAAGGGACGCAGTATTTT